A selection of T cell receptor beta chains follows, all from one sample in a study of Graves' ophthalmopathy and Graves' hyperthyroidism. TCRdb analysed the multiplex PCR reads with MiXCR anew, one entry per CDR3 protein. The sample yields around 670,000 distinct CDR3 sequences, around 40% seen once. The specimen sequenced was peripheral blood. These receptors were collected from an adult man with Graves' ophthalmopathy. CDR3s include the opening cysteine and the closing phenylalanine or tryptophan. A D gene is named only where the DNA matches it firmly. Not all rows give a size; the values are once, few, many and, for expanded clones, a class.

cdr3_nt cdr3_aa d_call clone_size cdr3_length j_call v_call
TGTGCCACCAGCAGAGGGACAGCACCGTATGGCTACACCTTC CATSRGTAPYGYTF . few 14 TRBJ1-2 TRBV15
TGTGCCAGTAGTAGAAATGGGGAAGAGGGCACTGAAGCTTTCTTT CASSRNGEEGTEAFF . . 15 TRBJ1-1 TRBV19
TGCAGTGCTGATGCTTATCCTAACTATGGCTACACCTTC CSADAYPNYGYTF . few 13 TRBJ1-2 TRBV20-1
TGCAGCGTTGCAGAGAAGTGGGGCTACACCTTC CSVAEKWGYTF . many 11 TRBJ1-2 TRBV29-1
TGTGCCATCAGTGAACCCGGGACTCCGCCCTACGAGCAGTACTTC CAISEPGTPPYEQYF . many 15 TRBJ2-7 TRBV10-3
TGCAGCCAAGGGACTTCGGGGGGCGACGAGCAGTACTTC CSQGTSGGDEQYF . . 13 TRBJ2-7 TRBV29-1
TGTGCCAGCAGTGGGAGCCGATACCGGGGAGAAAAACTGTTTTTT CASSGSRYRGEKLFF . . 15 TRBJ1-4 TRBV2
TGTGCCAGCAGTTTAAACAGGGCTACAAATCAGCCCCAGCATTTT CASSLNRATNQPQHF . . 15 TRBJ1-5 TRBV14
TGCAGCGCCGTCCCCCCCGCCGGCTTGGGGCAGTACTTC CSAVPPAGLGQYF . . 13 TRBJ2-5 TRBV29-1
TGTGCCAGCAGTGAAATAGTTACTACCATGACAGATACGCAGTATTTC CASSEIVTTMTDTQYF . . 16 TRBJ2-3 TRBV2
TGTGCCAGCAGCCAGTACACAGACACCGGGGAGCTGTTTTTT CASSQYTDTGELFF . . 14 TRBJ2-2 TRBV11-2
TGTGCCAGCAGTGTGGGAATGGAGACCCAGCATTTT CASSVGMETQHF . few 12 TRBJ1-5 TRBV2
TGTGCCAGCAGCTTGGGTCGGTTAAACTATGGCTACACCTTC CASSLGRLNYGYTF . few 14 TRBJ1-2 TRBV5-4
TGTGCCAGCAGCCACTCCGAGGGGACAGGGGAAGGAGCTAACTATGGCTACACCTTC CASSHSEGTGEGANYGYTF TRBD1 few 19 TRBJ1-2 TRBV9
TGTGCCAGCAGCGTAGGGCAGGGTACCTACAATGAGCAGTTCTTC CASSVGQGTYNEQFF . . 15 TRBJ2-1 TRBV9
TGTGCCAGCAGCCCTGGAGAACAGGGGGTGGAGACCCAGTACTTC CASSPGEQGVETQYF TRBD1 . 15 TRBJ2-5 TRBV7-9
TGCAGTGCCAAGACTTGGGAGCAGCCCCAGCATTTT CSAKTWEQPQHF . . 12 TRBJ1-5 TRBV20-1